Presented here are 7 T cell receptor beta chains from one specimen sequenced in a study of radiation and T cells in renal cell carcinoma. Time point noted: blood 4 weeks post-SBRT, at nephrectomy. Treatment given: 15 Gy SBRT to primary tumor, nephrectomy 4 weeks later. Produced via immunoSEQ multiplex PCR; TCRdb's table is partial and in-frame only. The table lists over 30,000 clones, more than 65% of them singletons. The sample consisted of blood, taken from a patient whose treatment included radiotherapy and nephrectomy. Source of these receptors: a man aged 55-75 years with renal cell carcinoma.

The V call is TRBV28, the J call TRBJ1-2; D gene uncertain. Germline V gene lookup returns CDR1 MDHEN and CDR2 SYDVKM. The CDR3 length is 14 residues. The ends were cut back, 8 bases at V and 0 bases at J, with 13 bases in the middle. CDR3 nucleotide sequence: TGTGCCAGCCGACCCCCCACAGCTAACTATGGCTACACCTTC. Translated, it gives CASRPPTANYGYTF.

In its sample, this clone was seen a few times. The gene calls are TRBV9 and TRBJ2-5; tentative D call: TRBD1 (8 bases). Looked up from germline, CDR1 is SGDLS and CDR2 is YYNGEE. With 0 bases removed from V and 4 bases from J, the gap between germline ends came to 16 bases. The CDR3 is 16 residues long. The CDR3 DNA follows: TGTGCCAGCAGCGTAGAGGGAGGGACAGGTGGAGAGACCCAGTACTTC. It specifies CASSVEGGTGGETQYF.

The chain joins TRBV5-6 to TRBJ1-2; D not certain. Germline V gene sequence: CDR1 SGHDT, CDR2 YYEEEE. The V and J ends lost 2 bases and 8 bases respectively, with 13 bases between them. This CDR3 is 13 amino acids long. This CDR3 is CASSFGDTGGYTF. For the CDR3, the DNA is TGTGCCAGCAGCTTTGGAGATACTGGGGGCTACACCTTC.

Here the CDR3 DNA reads TGTGCCAGCAGTTCGAACTCTCTCGGACAGAAATCCTACGAGCAGTACTTC. Translation gives CASSSNSLGQKSYEQYF. V usage is TRBV28 and J usage is TRBJ2-7, with a possible D match to TRBD1 (6 bases). V was trimmed by 4 bases and J by 1 base, leaving 20 bases between them. The germline CDR1 and CDR2 sequences are MDHEN and SYDVKM. The CDR3 has 17 amino acids.

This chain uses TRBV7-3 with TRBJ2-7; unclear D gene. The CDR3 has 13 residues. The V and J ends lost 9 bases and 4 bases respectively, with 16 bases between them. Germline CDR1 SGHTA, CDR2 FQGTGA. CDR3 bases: TGTGCCAGTACCCGGCCCTCCAGATACGAGCAGTACTTC. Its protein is CASTRPSRYEQYF.

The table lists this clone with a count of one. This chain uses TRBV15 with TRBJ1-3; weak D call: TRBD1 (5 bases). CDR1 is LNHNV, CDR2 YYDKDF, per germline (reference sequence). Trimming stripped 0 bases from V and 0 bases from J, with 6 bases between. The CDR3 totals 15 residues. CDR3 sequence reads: CATSRDDSSGNTIYF. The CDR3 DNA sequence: TGTGCCACCAGCAGAGATGACAGCTCTGGAAACACCATATATTTT. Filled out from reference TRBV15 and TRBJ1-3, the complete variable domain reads DAMVIQNPRYQVTQFGKPVTLSCSQTLNHNVMYWYQQKSSQAPKLLFHYYDKDFNNEADTPDNFQSRRPNTSFCFLDIRSPGLGDTAMYLCATSRDDSSGNTIYFGEGSWLTVV.

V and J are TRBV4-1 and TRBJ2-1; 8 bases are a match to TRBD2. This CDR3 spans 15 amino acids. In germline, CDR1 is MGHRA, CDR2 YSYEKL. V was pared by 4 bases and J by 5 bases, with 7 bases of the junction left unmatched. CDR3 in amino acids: CASSPGTSGDNEQFF. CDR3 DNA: TGCGCCAGCAGCCCGGGCACTAGCGGAGACAATGAGCAGTTCTTC.